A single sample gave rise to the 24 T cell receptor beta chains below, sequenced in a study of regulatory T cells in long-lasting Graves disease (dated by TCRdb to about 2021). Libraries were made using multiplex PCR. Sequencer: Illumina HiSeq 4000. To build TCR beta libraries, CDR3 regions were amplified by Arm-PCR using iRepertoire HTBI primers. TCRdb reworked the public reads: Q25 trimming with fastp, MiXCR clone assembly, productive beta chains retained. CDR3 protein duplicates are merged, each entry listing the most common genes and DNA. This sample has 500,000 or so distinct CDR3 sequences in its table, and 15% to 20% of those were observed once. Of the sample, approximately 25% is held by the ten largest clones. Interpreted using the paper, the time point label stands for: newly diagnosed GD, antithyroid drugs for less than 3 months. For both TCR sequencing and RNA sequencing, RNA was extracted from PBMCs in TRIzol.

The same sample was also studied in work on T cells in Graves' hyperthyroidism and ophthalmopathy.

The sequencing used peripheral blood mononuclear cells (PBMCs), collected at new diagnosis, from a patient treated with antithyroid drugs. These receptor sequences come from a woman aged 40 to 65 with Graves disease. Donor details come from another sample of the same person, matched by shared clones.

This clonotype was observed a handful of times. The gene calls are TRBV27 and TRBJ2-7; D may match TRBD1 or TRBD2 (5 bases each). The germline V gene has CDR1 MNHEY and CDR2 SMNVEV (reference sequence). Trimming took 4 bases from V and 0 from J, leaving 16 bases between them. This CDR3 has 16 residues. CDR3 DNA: TGTGCCAGCAGTTCCCGGGTGGGGGTTAGCTCCTACGAGCAGTACTTC. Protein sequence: CASSSRVGVSSYEQYF.

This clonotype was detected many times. The CDR3 DNA follows: TGCGCCAGCAGCTTGGGAGTCGGGACTAGCGGAGATACGCAGTATTTT. Its protein product is CASSLGVGTSGDTQYF. The V call is TRBV5-1, the J call TRBJ2-3; 11 bases agree with TRBD2. Trimming at V came to 0 bases and at J to 5 bases, leaving 5 bases not matched to a gene. Germline-derived CDR1 and CDR2 are SGHRS and YFSETQ. The CDR3 spans 16 residues.

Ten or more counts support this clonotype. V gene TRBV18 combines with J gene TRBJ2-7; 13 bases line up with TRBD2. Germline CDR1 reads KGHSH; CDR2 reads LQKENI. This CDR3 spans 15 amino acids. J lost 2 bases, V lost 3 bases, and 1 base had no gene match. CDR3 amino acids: CASSPTSGGPYEQYF. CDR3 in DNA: TGTGCCAGCTCACCGACTAGCGGGGGGCCCTACGAGCAGTACTTC.

The CDR3 sequence: CASSWGTAGNTIYF. The DNA for the CDR3 is TGCGCCAGCAGCTGGGGGACAGCTGGAAACACCATATATTTT. The rearrangement joins TRBV5-1 to TRBJ1-3; 7 bases map to TRBD1. V lost 3 bases to trimming and J lost 2 bases; unmatched junction nucleotides: 2. The germline V gene encodes CDR1 SGHRS and CDR2 YFSETQ. CDR3 length equals 14 residues.

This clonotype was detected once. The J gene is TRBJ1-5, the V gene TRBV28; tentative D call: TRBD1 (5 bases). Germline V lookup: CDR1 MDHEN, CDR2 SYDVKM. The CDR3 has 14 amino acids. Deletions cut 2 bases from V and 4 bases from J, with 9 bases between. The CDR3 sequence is CASSLGGYNQPQHF. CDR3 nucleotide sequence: TGTGCCAGCAGTTTAGGGGGGTATAATCAGCCCCAGCATTTT.

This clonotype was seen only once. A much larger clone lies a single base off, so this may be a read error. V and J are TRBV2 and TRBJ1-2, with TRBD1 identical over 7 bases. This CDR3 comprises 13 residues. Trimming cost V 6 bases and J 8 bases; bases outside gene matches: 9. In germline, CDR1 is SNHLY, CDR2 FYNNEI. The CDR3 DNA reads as TGTGCCAGCAGCAGACAGGGAGGGTGGGGCTACACCTTC. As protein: CASSRQGGWGYTF.

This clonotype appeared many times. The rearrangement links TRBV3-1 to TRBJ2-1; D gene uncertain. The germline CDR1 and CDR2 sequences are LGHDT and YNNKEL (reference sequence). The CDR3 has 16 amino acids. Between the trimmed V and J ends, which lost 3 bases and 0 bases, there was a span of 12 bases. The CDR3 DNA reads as TGTGCCAGCAGCCAGGCGACCACAAACTCCTACAATGAGCAGTTCTTC. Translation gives CASSQATTNSYNEQFF.

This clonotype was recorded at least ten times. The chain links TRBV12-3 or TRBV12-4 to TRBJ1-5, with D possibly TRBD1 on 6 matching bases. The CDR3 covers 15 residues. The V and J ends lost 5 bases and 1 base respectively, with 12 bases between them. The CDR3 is CASSALGASNQPQHF. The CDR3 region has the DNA TGTGCCAGCAGTGCCCTGGGGGCGAGCAATCAGCCCCAGCATTTT.

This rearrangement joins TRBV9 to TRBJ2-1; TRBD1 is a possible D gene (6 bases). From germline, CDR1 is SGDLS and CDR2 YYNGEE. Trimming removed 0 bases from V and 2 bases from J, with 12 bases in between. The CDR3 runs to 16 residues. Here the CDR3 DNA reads TGTGCCAGCAGCGTAGGGCTGGGGGCCCCCTACAATGAGCAGTTCTTC. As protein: CASSVGLGAPYNEQFF. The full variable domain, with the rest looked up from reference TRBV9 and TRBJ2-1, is DSGVTQTPKHLITATGQRVTLRCSPRSGDLSVYWYQQSLDQGLQFLIQYYNGEERAKGNILERFSAQQFPDLHSELNLSSLELGDSALYFCASSVGLGAPYNEQFFGPGTRLTVL.

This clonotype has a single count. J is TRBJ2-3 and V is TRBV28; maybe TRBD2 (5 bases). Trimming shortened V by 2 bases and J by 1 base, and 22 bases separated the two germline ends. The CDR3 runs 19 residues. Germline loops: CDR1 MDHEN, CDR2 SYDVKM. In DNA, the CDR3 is TGTGCCAGCAGTTTAGAGACGACACCGGCACTCGGGGGCACAGATACGCAGTATTTT. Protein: CASSLETTPALGGTDTQYF.

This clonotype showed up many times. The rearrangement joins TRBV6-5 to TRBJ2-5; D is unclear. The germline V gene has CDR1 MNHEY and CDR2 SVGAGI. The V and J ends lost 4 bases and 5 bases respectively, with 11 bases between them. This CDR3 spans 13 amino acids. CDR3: CASSSDGWETQYF. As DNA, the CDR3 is TGTGCCAGCAGTTCTGACGGGTGGGAGACCCAGTACTTC.

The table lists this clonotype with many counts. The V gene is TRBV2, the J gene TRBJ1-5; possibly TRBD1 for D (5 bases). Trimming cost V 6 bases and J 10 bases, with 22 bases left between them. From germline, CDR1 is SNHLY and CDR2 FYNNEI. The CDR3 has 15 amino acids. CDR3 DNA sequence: TGTGCCAGCAGCCTCGCCGGGGACGGAGGGTCTCCCCAGCATTTT. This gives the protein CASSLAGDGGSPQHF.

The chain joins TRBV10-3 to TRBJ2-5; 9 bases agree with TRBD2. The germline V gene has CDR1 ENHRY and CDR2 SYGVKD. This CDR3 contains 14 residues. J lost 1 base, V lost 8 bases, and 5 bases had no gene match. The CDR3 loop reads CAIALAGAQETQYF. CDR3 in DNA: TGTGCCATCGCCTTAGCGGGGGCCCAAGAGACCCAGTACTTC.

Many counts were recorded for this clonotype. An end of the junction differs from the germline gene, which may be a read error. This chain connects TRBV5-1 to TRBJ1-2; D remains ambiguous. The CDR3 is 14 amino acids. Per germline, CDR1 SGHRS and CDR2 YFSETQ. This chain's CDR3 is CASSLSQSNYGYTF. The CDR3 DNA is TGTGCCAGCAGCTTGAGCCAGTCGAACTATGGCTACACCTTC. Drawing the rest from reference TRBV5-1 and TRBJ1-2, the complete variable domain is KAGVTQTPRYLIKTRGQQVTLSCSPISGHRSVSWYQQTPGQGLQFLFEYFSETQRNKGNFPGRFSGRQFSNSRSEMNVSTLELGDSALYLCASSLSQSNYGYTFGSGTRLTVV.

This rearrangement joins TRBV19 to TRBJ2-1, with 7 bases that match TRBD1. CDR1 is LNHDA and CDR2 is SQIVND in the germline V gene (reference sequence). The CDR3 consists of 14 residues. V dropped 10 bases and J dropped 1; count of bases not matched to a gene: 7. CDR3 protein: CATEQGTSYNEQFF. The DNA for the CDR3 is TGTGCCACCGAACAGGGGACATCCTACAATGAGCAGTTCTTC.

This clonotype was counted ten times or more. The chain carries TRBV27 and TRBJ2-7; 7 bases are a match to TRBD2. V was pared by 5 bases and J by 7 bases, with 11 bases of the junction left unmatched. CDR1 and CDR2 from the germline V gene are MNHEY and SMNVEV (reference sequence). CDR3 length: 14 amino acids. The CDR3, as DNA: TGTGCCAGCAGTATATGGGGGGTCGGGGGGGAGCAGTACTTC. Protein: CASSIWGVGGEQYF.

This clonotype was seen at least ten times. CDR3 residues: CASTGRGGVQETQYF. CDR3 nucleotide sequence: TGTGCCAGCACAGGTCGCGGGGGCGTTCAAGAGACCCAGTACTTC. V is TRBV3-1 and J is TRBJ2-5, with TRBD2 as a possible D gene (7 bases). Germline loops: CDR1 LGHDT, CDR2 YNNKEL (reference sequence). Deletions cut 7 bases from V and 2 bases from J, with 17 bases between. The CDR3 contains 15 residues.

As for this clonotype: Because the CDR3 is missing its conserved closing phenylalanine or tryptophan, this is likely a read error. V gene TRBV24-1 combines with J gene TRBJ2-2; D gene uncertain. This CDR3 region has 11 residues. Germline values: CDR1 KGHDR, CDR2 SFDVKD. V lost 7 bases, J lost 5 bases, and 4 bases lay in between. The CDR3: CATSQTGELFS. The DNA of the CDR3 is TGTGCCACCAGCCAAACCGGGGAGCTGTTTTCT.

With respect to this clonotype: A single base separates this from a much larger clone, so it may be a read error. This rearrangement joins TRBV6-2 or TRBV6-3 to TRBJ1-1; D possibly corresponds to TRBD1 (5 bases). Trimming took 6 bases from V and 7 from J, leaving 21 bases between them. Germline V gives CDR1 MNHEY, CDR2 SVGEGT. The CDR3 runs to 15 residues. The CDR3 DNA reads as TGTGCCAGCAGAGGGGACCTACAGGAGCGAAATGAAGCTTTCTTT. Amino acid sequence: CASRGDLQERNEAFF.

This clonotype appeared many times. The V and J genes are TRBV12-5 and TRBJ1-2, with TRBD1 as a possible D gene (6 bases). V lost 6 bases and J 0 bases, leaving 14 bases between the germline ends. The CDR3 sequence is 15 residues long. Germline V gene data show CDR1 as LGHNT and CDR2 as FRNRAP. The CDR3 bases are TGTGCTAGTGGCCTACAGGGACTGACTAACTATGGCTACACCTTC. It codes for CASGLQGLTNYGYTF.

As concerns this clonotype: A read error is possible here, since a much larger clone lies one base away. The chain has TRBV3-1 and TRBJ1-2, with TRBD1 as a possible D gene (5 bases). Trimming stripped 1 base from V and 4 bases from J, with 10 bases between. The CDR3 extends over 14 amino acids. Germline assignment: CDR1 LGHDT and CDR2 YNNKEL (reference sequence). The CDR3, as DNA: TGTGCCAGCAGCCAAGCCCCAGGGCCCTATGGCTACACCTTC. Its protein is CASSQAPGPYGYTF.

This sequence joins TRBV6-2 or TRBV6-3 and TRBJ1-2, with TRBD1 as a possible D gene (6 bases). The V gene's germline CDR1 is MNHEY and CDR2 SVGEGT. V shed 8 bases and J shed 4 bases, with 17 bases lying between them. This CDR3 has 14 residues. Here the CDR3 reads CASGKTGNLYGYTF. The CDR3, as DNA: TGTGCCAGCGGGAAGACAGGCAACCTCTATGGCTACACCTTC.

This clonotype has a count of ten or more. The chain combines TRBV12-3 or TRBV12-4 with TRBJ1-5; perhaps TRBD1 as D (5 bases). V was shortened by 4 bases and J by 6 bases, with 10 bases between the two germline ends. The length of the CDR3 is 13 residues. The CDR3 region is CASSSAGSQPQHF. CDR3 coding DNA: TGTGCCAGCAGTTCGGCAGGGAGTCAGCCCCAGCATTTT.

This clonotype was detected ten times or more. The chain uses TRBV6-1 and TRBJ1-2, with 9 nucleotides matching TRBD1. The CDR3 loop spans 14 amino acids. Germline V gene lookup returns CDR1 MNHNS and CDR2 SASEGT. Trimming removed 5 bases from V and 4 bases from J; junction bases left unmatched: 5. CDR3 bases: TGTGCCAGCAGTCGACAGGGGGGAGGCTATGGCTACACCTTC. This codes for CASSRQGGGYGYTF.